The rows below give T cell receptor beta chains drawn from one sample of a study of OX40 agonist ivuxolimab in advanced cancers. Clones were read by immunoSEQ multiplex PCR, and TCRdb kept only the in-frame ones, dropping some. The table shows approximately 100,000 clones, with approximately 90% occurring only once. Sequencing was performed on CD4+ or CD8+ T cells sorted from blood, taken in a trial of the OX40 agonist ivuxolimab. These receptor sequences come from an adult with an advanced solid tumor such as melanoma, head and neck, liver or kidney cancer. Each CDR3 is given with its conserved first and last residue. The D gene is left open where the match is weak. Some rows mark clone size as missing; the rest say once, few, many or name a class of expanded clone.

cdr3_nt,cdr3_aa,v_call,d_call,j_call,clone_size
TGTGCCTGGAGCGGGACAGGGGCGGAGTATGGCTACACCTTC,CAWSGTGAEYGYTF,TRBV30,TRBD1,TRBJ1-2,.
TGTGCCAGTGGTTCCGGGACAGGGGTCGCGACCCAGTACTTC,CASGSGTGVATQYF,TRBV19,TRBD1,TRBJ2-5,.
TGTGCCAGCAGTGAGATTCTGCGGGGGGCCGAATCCTCCCGAGATACGCAGTATTTT,CASSEILRGAESSRDTQYF,TRBV6-1,TRBD2,TRBJ2-3,.
TGTGCCAGCAGTGCTGACCGTCGCTCCTACGAGCAGTACTTC,CASSADRRSYEQYF,TRBV28,.,TRBJ2-7,.
TGTGCCACCCGCACCTCGGGACAGTTCTATGGCTACACCTTC,CATRTSGQFYGYTF,TRBV10-3,TRBD1,TRBJ1-2,.
TGTGCCAGCAGCTTAGGAGGGTGGGGCCCTAACACTGAAGCTTTCTTT,CASSLGGWGPNTEAFF,TRBV7-2,.,TRBJ1-1,.
TGTGCCAGTACCTCTGGCGGGGGCAGTAACTATGGCTACACCTTC,CASTSGGGSNYGYTF,TRBV19,.,TRBJ1-2,.
TGTGCCAGCAGCGAAGCCAGAACAGATACGCAGTATTTT,CASSEARTDTQYF,TRBV6-1,.,TRBJ2-3,.
TGTGCCAGCAGCTTTAGGGAGAACACTGAAGCTTTCTTT,CASSFRENTEAFF,TRBV11-2,.,TRBJ1-1,once
TGTGCCACCGCCGCGAGCAGTACCGGGGAGCTGTTTTTT,CATAASSTGELFF,TRBV7-9,.,TRBJ2-2,few
TGCGCCAGCAGCCACCCACAGAATTCACCCCTCCACTTT,CASSHPQNSPLHF,TRBV4-3,.,TRBJ1-6,.
TGTGCCAGCACTACCGTCGGGGGTCTCTACGAGCAGTACTTC,CASTTVGGLYEQYF,TRBV6-6,.,TRBJ2-7,.
TGTGCCAGCAGTTTATATAGTCCGGGTAATGAAAAACTGTTTTTT,CASSLYSPGNEKLFF,TRBV28,.,TRBJ1-4,once
TGTGCCAGCAGGGGACAAACTACCTCTGAAGCTTTCTTT,CASRGQTTSEAFF,TRBV28,.,TRBJ1-1,.
TGTGCCAGCAGGAAACAGGGGGCAGGCGGGGAGCTGTTTTTT,CASRKQGAGGELFF,TRBV11-2,TRBD1,TRBJ2-2,.
TGTGCCAGCGTACCCCCCGGGGCCACAGATACGCAGTATTTT,CASVPPGATDTQYF,TRBV6-6,.,TRBJ2-3,.
TGTGCCTACCGACGGGGGCAGGGGTCCTACGAGCAGTACTTC,CAYRRGQGSYEQYF,TRBV30,.,TRBJ2-7,.
TGCAGCGTCGGCCCAAGGGAGGGATCCGAGCAGTACTTC,CSVGPREGSEQYF,TRBV29-1,TRBD2,TRBJ2-7,.
TGTGCCAGTAGAGGACAGGGTGGCGAGCAGTACTTC,CASRGQGGEQYF,TRBV19,TRBD1,TRBJ2-7,.
TGTGCCAGCAGCTCCGCAGGGAAAGGAACTGAAGCTTTCTTT,CASSSAGKGTEAFF,TRBV7-8,.,TRBJ1-1,.
TGTGCCAGCAGCCCCCCGAGGGGGCCGCCGGGCACCGGGGAGCTGTTTTTT,CASSPPRGPPGTGELFF,TRBV12-1,.,TRBJ2-2,.
TGTGCCAGTAGTATAAGCTCCGCCCGAGGGGCTTTCTTT,CASSISSARGAFF,TRBV19,.,TRBJ1-1,.
TGTGCCAGTAGGGGGGGCACCTATCAGCCCCAGCATTTT,CASRGGTYQPQHF,TRBV19,.,TRBJ1-5,.
TGTGCCAGCAGCCCCGGGGGGAGGGCGACCACTGAAGCTTTCTTT,CASSPGGRATTEAFF,TRBV7-2,.,TRBJ1-1,.
TGTGCCAGCAGTTCATCCGGGACAGGGGAACTCTACGAGCAGTACTTC,CASSSSGTGELYEQYF,TRBV28,TRBD1,TRBJ2-7,.
TGCGCCAGCAGCTTGAGCGAGTATGGCTACACCTTC,CASSLSEYGYTF,TRBV5-1,.,TRBJ1-2,.
TGTGCCAGCAGCTTAACGGCTAGCGGGGGCAATGAGCAGTTCTTC,CASSLTASGGNEQFF,TRBV7-3,TRBD2,TRBJ2-1,.
TGTGCCAGCAGCCCTACTGTCGGCACAGCCCAAGAGACCCAGTACTTC,CASSPTVGTAQETQYF,TRBV5-6,.,TRBJ2-5,.
TGTGCCAGCAGTGAAAAAAGCGGGGGAGTGTACAATGAGCAGTTCTTC,CASSEKSGGVYNEQFF,TRBV2,TRBD2,TRBJ2-1,.
TGTGCTAGCAGCTTAGTCGCCGGGACGAACACCGGGGAGCTGTTTTTT,CASSLVAGTNTGELFF,TRBV7-7,.,TRBJ2-2,.
TGTGCCAGCAGTGAAGTGACGGGGGGACAAGAGACCCAGTACTTC,CASSEVTGGQETQYF,TRBV2,TRBD2,TRBJ2-5,.
TGCGCCAGCAGCCAAGGGACTAGCGGGTCGGAGACCCAGTACTTC,CASSQGTSGSETQYF,TRBV4-3,TRBD2,TRBJ2-5,.
TGTGCCAGAAGCTCCCGGGCCCCGTTTGGGAATGAGCAGTTCTTC,CARSSRAPFGNEQFF,TRBV5-3,.,TRBJ2-1,.
TGTGCCATCGCGGGACAGTCCCAAGAGACCCAGTACTTC,CAIAGQSQETQYF,TRBV2,.,TRBJ2-5,.
TGTGCCAGCTCCGCGACCGGGACGGAGGGGACTGAAGCTTTCTTT,CASSATGTEGTEAFF,TRBV18,.,TRBJ1-1,once
TGTGCCAGCAGCTTTGGCTCAGGAGGGGGGGAGACCCAGTACTTC,CASSFGSGGGETQYF,TRBV7-9,.,TRBJ2-5,.
TGTGCCAGCAGCTTAGGGCGGCACCCGCAGTACTTC,CASSLGRHPQYF,TRBV7-2,.,TRBJ2-4,.
TGTGCCAGCAGTTTAAGTGACAGGTATGAGCAGTTCTTC,CASSLSDRYEQFF,TRBV28,.,TRBJ2-1,.
TGTGCCAGCAGCTTGGGAGACCGCCTTAATTCACCCCTCCACTTT,CASSLGDRLNSPLHF,TRBV5-4,.,TRBJ1-6,.
TGTGCCAGCAGCTTGGAGGTCTCAGGGTCCCTCTATGGCTACACCTTC,CASSLEVSGSLYGYTF,TRBV5-8,.,TRBJ1-2,.
TGCGCCAGCTCGAGGGGTCAATCCTACAATGAGCAGTTCTTC,CASSRGQSYNEQFF,TRBV4-3,.,TRBJ2-1,.
TGCGCCAGCAGCTTGGTCCCCGCTAGCACAGATACGCAGTATTTT,CASSLVPASTDTQYF,TRBV5-1,.,TRBJ2-3,once
TGTGCCAGCAGCTCTATTGACAGGGTAGGAGGAAGCAATCAGCCCCAGCATTTT,CASSSIDRVGGSNQPQHF,TRBV7-9,TRBD1,TRBJ1-5,.
TGTGCCAGCAGCTTAGTCGCCGGGGGGCTAAACGAGCAGTACTTC,CASSLVAGGLNEQYF,TRBV11-2,.,TRBJ2-7,.
TGTGCCAGCAGCCGCCTCAGTAGCAACGCAGATACGCAGTATTTT,CASSRLSSNADTQYF,TRBV7-2,.,TRBJ2-3,once